These 8 T cell receptor beta chains were sequenced from one sample in a study of blood T cell repertoires in COVID-19. Using immunoSEQ multiplex PCR, the repertoire was profiled, and TCRdb retains in-frame clones only, with some absent. Of tens of thousands of clones in the sample, roughly 89% are singletons; the top ten hold roughly 8.8%. Sequenced sample: peripheral blood. The receptor source for this set is a man aged 30 to 45 with acute or convalescent COVID-19.

The V gene is TRBV6-5, the J gene TRBJ1-1, with D unresolved. Trimming stripped 9 bases from V and 2 bases from J, with 10 bases between. The V gene's germline CDR1 is MNHEY and CDR2 SVGAGI. This CDR3 spans 12 amino acids. The DNA for the CDR3 is TGTGCCAGTGAGATGTTAAACACTGAAGCTTTCTTT. Translating it yields CASEMLNTEAFF.

The chain carries TRBV19 and TRBJ1-1; perhaps TRBD1 as D (6 bases). Trimming shortened V by 7 bases and J by 4 bases, and 10 bases separated the two germline ends. This CDR3 has 12 amino acids. Germline-derived CDR1 and CDR2 are LNHDA and SQIVND (reference sequence). The CDR3 nucleotides are TGTGCCAGTACCCTAGGGGGCACTGAAGCTTTCTTT. This codes for CASTLGGTEAFF.

This clone was detected only once. This chain uses TRBV19 with TRBJ2-2; tentative D call: TRBD1 (7 bases). Trimming cost V 5 bases and J 7 bases, with 20 bases left between them. Germline values: CDR1 LNHDA, CDR2 SQIVND (reference sequence). This CDR3 is 16 amino acids long. As DNA, the CDR3 is TGTGCCAGTAGTGACAGGGCCGGGGGATTGTTCGGGGAGCTGTTTTTT. It encodes CASSDRAGGLFGELFF.

The rearrangement links TRBV7-2 to TRBJ1-5, with 8 bases matching TRBD1. Germline CDR1 is SGHTA and CDR2 is FQGNSA. Trimming took 5 bases from V and 5 from J; bases not matched to a gene: 2. The length of the CDR3 is 13 residues. CDR3 sequence (DNA): TGTGCCAGCAGCCTACAGGGGGATCAGCCCCAGCATTTT. Translating gives CASSLQGDQPQHF.

A few counts support this clone. The chain recombines TRBV2 with TRBJ2-1, with 12 nucleotides matching TRBD2. Trimming removed 10 bases from V and 4 bases from J; junction bases left unmatched: 2. The CDR3 has 13 amino acids. CDR1 SNHLY and CDR2 FYNNEI come from the germline V gene. CDR3 coding DNA: TGTGCCACTAGCGGGAGGGAGTACAATGAGCAGTTCTTC. Translated, it gives CATSGREYNEQFF.

This clone was seen more than once but under ten times. This chain uses TRBV6-5 with TRBJ1-6; D possibly corresponds to TRBD1 (5 bases). CDR1 and CDR2 (germline): MNHEY, SVGAGI. This CDR3 comprises 16 residues. V was pared by 4 bases and J by 9 bases, with 19 bases between. CDR3 nucleotide sequence: TGTGCCAGCAGTTTCGGGGGGAGGCGGATTAGTTCACCCCTCCACTTT. Translated: CASSFGGRRISSPLHF.

This sequence joins TRBV19 and TRBJ2-1, with 8 bases fitting TRBD2. Germline V gene lookup returns CDR1 LNHDA and CDR2 SQIVND (reference sequence). After removal of 6 bases from V and 8 bases from J, the junction contained 12 bases not matched to a gene. The CDR3 runs to 15 residues. Here the CDR3 reads CASRVGREGRDEQFF. The CDR3 DNA follows: TGTGCCAGTAGGGTAGGTCGGGAGGGCCGGGATGAGCAGTTCTTC.

The genes are TRBV9 and TRBJ2-1; 8 nucleotides align to TRBD1. V lost 3 bases, J lost 4 bases, and 9 bases stayed unmatched. This CDR3 has 16 amino acids. CDR1 is SGDLS and CDR2 is YYNGEE in the germline V gene. The CDR3, as DNA: TGTGCCAGCAGCGCGGGCGGACAGGGAATATACAATGAGCAGTTCTTC. This sequence encodes CASSAGGQGIYNEQFF.